These 7 T cell receptor beta chains were sequenced from one sample in a study of blood T cell repertoires in COVID-19. Only in-frame clones appear in the TCRdb table, and some are missing; sequencing was by immunoSEQ multiplex PCR. Of fewer than 60,000 clones listed, about 82% were seen once; the top ten hold roughly 14%. Sequences were obtained from peripheral blood. The receptors originated from a human donor in a cohort sampled during active COVID-19.

About this clone: The junction departs from the called germline gene at one end, perhaps through a read error. The V call is TRBV7-2, the J call TRBJ2-1, with 11 nucleotides matching TRBD2. Germline CDR1 and CDR2: SGHTA and FQGNSA. CDR3 length: 14 residues. CDR3 amino acids: CASSLAGGPNEQFF. DNA of the CDR3: TGTGCCAGCAGTTTAGCGGGGGGGCCAAATGAGCAGTTCTTC.

This chain uses TRBV5-6 with TRBJ2-7; the match to TRBD1 covers 8 bases. Germline V gene sequence: CDR1 SGHDT, CDR2 YYEEEE. The junction had 7 bases not matched to a gene; V was cut back by 4 bases and J by 4 bases. CDR3 length equals 14 residues. The DNA of the CDR3 is TGTGCCAGCAGCCTTTCGACAGGGGCGTACGAGCAGTACTTC. Amino acid sequence: CASSLSTGAYEQYF.

The rearrangement links TRBV5-1 to TRBJ2-5; weak D call: TRBD2 (6 bases). Looked up from germline, CDR1 is SGHRS and CDR2 is YFSETQ. V gave up 7 bases and J gave up 4 bases, with 14 bases separating them. This CDR3 has 13 amino acids. The CDR3 region has the DNA TGCGCCAGCCAGGCGGGGTATCTAGAGACCCAGTACTTC. Its protein is CASQAGYLETQYF. Complete variable domain (other parts from reference TRBV5-1 and TRBJ2-5): KAGVTQTPRYLIKTRGQQVTLSCSPISGHRSVSWYQQTPGQGLQFLFEYFSETQRNKGNFPGRFSGRQFSNSRSEMNVSTLELGDSALYLCASQAGYLETQYFGPGTRLLVL.

The chain combines TRBV5-1 with TRBJ1-1, with 9 nucleotides matching TRBD1. CDR3 length equals 14 residues. Germline CDR1 and CDR2: SGHRS and YFSETQ. With V trimmed by 4 bases and J by 2 bases, 3 bases remained unmatched. The DNA for the CDR3 is TGCGCCAGCAGCCCGGGACAGGGTAACACTGAAGCTTTCTTT. Its protein is CASSPGQGNTEAFF.

J is TRBJ2-3 and V is TRBV6-5; D is undetermined. The CDR3 runs 11 residues. V dropped 2 bases and J dropped 8 bases, with 5 bases sitting between them. In germline, CDR1 is MNHEY, CDR2 SVGAGI. The CDR3 DNA reads TGTGCCAGCAGTTACACCGGTACGCAGTATTTT. This sequence encodes CASSYTGTQYF.

This sequence joins TRBV6-6 and TRBJ1-1; the D gene is possibly TRBD1 (5 bases). This CDR3 region has 12 residues. V was shortened by 2 bases and J by 7 bases, with 8 bases between the two germline ends. CDR1 is MNHNY and CDR2 is SVGAGI in the germline V gene (reference sequence). This chain's CDR3 is CASSYGTGEAFF. Written as DNA, the CDR3 is TGTGCCAGCAGTTACGGGACTGGTGAAGCTTTCTTT.

This CDR3 is CASGQAGKTQYF. As DNA, the CDR3 is TGTGCCAGCGGTCAAGCCGGGAAGACCCAGTACTTC. The rearrangement joins TRBV2 to TRBJ2-5, with TRBD2 as a possible D gene (5 bases). The V end lost 8 bases, the J end lost 6 bases, and 13 bases lay between the germline ends. CDR1 and CDR2 from the germline V gene are SNHLY and FYNNEI. The CDR3 runs to 12 residues.